The 22 T cell receptor beta chains below all came from one sample that was sequenced in a study of CD8 T cells in ankylosing spondylitis (dated 2017 in TCRdb). Library creation used 5' RACE. Sequenced on an Illumina HiSeq 2500. TCRdb's own reprocessing of the public reads used fastp at Q25 and MiXCR and kept productive beta chains. Rows merge per CDR3 protein into single entries with the most common DNA and genes. The sample table holds roughly 200,000 distinct CDR3 sequences, of which about 13% were seen once. About 17% of the sample belongs to the ten largest clones. The sample consisted of blood, either unsorted or a sorted T cell fraction (not recorded which). The receptors derive from a male donor with ankylosing spondylitis or in good health (not recorded which).

This clonotype was observed once. The rearrangement uses TRBV4-2 and TRBJ1-3; D is perhaps TRBD1 (6 bases). Germline CDR1 and CDR2: LGHNA and YNFKEQ. The CDR3 is 19 residues long. V dropped 10 bases and J dropped 4 bases, with 32 bases sitting between them. CDR3 loop: CAMGPGLLCWGRRGNTIYF. CDR3 nucleotide sequence: TGTGCCATGGGCCCCGGGCTCCTATGCTGGGGGCGGAGGGGAAACACCATATATTTT.

The CDR3 protein is CSARGLAGSRTDTQYF. The CDR3 nucleotides read TGCAGTGCTAGAGGGCTAGCGGGGAGTCGCACAGATACGCAGTATTTT. V is TRBV20-1 and J is TRBJ2-3; 9 bases are shared with TRBD2. Trimming removed 1 base from V and 1 base from J; junction bases left unmatched: 6. Germline V CDR1 and CDR2: DFQATT, SNEGSKA (reference sequence). The CDR3 has 16 amino acids.

The V and J genes are TRBV27 and TRBJ1-1, with 7 bases identical to TRBD1. The germline CDR1 and CDR2 sequences are MNHEY and SMNVEV (reference sequence). V was pared by 1 base and J by 1 base, with 9 bases of the junction left unmatched. The CDR3 contains 17 residues. The DNA for the CDR3 is TGTGCCAGCAGTTTATATGGGACAGACTTTTGGAACACTGAAGCTTTCTTT. This translates into CASSLYGTDFWNTEAFF.

There are a few counts of this clonotype. A read error may account for a junction end that differs from germline. The V call is TRBV7-9, the J call TRBJ2-1; 8 bases fit TRBD1. The CDR3 has 12 amino acids. Germline values: CDR1 SEHNR, CDR2 FQNEAQ (reference sequence). The CDR3 sequence: CASSLWGQATSF. The CDR3 region has the DNA TGTGCCAGCAGCTTATGGGGACAGGCGACCTCCTTC.

A few counts support this clonotype. The CDR3 region has the DNA TGTGCCAGCAGCCAAGTCAGGGAGACCCAGTACTTC. This translates into CASSQVRETQYF. The gene calls are TRBV3-1 and TRBJ2-5; D gene unclear. This CDR3 is 12 amino acids long. In germline, CDR1 is LGHDT, CDR2 YNNKEL (reference sequence). Trimming left V 1 base short and J 5 bases short, with 5 bases between.

This clonotype was detected a few times. This sequence joins TRBV9 and TRBJ2-7; possible D gene TRBD2, 5 bases. CDR1 SGDLS and CDR2 YYNGEE come from the germline V gene. Trimming shortened V by 4 bases and J by 7 bases, and 18 bases separated the two germline ends. This CDR3 region has 14 residues. This CDR3 reads CASSLRPGSSEQYF. The CDR3 region has the DNA TGTGCCAGCAGCCTACGCCCGGGGTCTTCGGAGCAGTACTTC.

The rearrangement links TRBV3-1 to TRBJ2-2; 10 bases match TRBD1. Trimming at V came to 2 bases and at J to 0 bases, leaving 6 bases not matched to a gene. The CDR3 consists of 18 residues. Germline V gives CDR1 LGHDT, CDR2 YNNKEL (reference sequence). The CDR3 region has the DNA TGTGCCAGCAGCCAACCGGACAGGGGGGTTGCGAACACCGGGGAGCTGTTTTTT. It translates to CASSQPDRGVANTGELFF.

The rearrangement joins TRBV6-5 to TRBJ2-1; 9 nucleotides align to TRBD2. There are 18 residues in the CDR3. Germline V CDR1 and CDR2: MNHEY, SVGAGI. The V gene end was trimmed by 0 bases and the J gene end by 4 bases; junction bases not matched to a gene: 10. The CDR3 is CASSYSTNPLAGYNEQFF. The CDR3 DNA reads TGTGCCAGCAGTTACTCGACAAATCCCCTAGCGGGATACAATGAGCAGTTCTTC.

This sequence joins TRBV25-1 and TRBJ2-2; a weak D match, TRBD2 (6 bases). V shed 1 base and J shed 3 bases, with 18 bases lying between them. The V gene's germline CDR1 is MGHDK and CDR2 SYGVNS. This CDR3 is built from 18 residues. CDR3 residues: CASSESDSWGEDTGELFF. CDR3 sequence (DNA): TGTGCCAGCAGTGAATCGGATAGTTGGGGGGAGGACACCGGGGAGCTGTTTTTT.

This clonotype occurred a few times. The chain couples TRBV11-2 to TRBJ2-7, with TRBD2 matching 10 bases. CDR1 and CDR2 from the germline V gene are SGHAT and FQNNGV. This CDR3 contains 16 residues. J gave up 2 bases and V 3 bases, and 7 bases lay outside the gene matches. CDR3 DNA: TGTGCCAGCAGCTTGGACGGCCTAGCGGGAGCCTACGAGCAGTACTTC. This sequence encodes CASSLDGLAGAYEQYF.

This rearrangement joins TRBV6-4 to TRBJ2-3; 8 bases fit TRBD1. The CDR3 has 16 residues. The V gene end was trimmed by 4 bases and the J gene end by 3 bases; junction bases not matched to a gene: 9. Germline assignment: CDR1 MRHNA and CDR2 SNTAGT. The CDR3 DNA reads as TGTGCCAGCAGTGTCACCGTCCAGGGGGCGACAGATACGCAGTATTTT. Translation gives CASSVTVQGATDTQYF.

This clonotype was counted a few times. The V gene is TRBV5-1, the J gene TRBJ2-7; D may be TRBD2 (6 bases). Germline V gene lookup returns CDR1 SGHRS and CDR2 YFSETQ. This CDR3 has 13 residues. Between the trimmed V and J ends, which lost 7 bases and 0 bases, there was a span of 11 bases. The CDR3 region has the DNA TGCGCCAGCGGGACTCCGGACTCCTACGAGCAGTACTTC. It specifies CASGTPDSYEQYF.

This clonotype appeared a few times. V and J are TRBV20-1 and TRBJ2-1; D may be TRBD2 (6 bases). The CDR3 runs 13 residues. Germline V gene sequence: CDR1 DFQATT, CDR2 SNEGSKA (reference sequence). Trimming cost V 2 bases and J 5 bases, with 10 bases left between them. Here the CDR3 DNA reads TGCAGTGCTAGACCCCTAGCGAACAATGAGCAGTTCTTC. Translated: CSARPLANNEQFF.

This clonotype was picked up a small number of times. V and J are TRBV7-9 and TRBJ2-1, with D tentatively TRBD1 (6 bases). This CDR3 region has 15 residues. The germline gives CDR1 SEHNR, CDR2 FQNEAQ (reference sequence). Trimming removed 1 base from V and 9 bases from J, with 16 bases in between. DNA for the CDR3: TGTGCCAGCAGCTTAGGGGACATTCGCGGACTTGAGCAGTTCTTC. Translated: CASSLGDIRGLEQFF.

This clonotype was picked up many times. This chain links TRBV12-3 or TRBV12-4 with TRBJ2-5; TRBD2 matches 10 bases. V was clipped by 2 bases and J by 5 bases; unmatched bases: 11. This CDR3 has 17 residues. CDR3 in amino acids: CASSLFFLAGDGETQYF. As DNA, the CDR3 is TGTGCCAGCAGTTTATTCTTCCTAGCGGGAGACGGGGAGACCCAGTACTTC.

The sample holds a few counts of this clonotype. CDR3 residues: CSVGLGKRGYRKADTQYF. CDR3 bases: TGCAGCGTTGGTCTGGGTAAGCGGGGCTACCGGAAGGCAGATACGCAGTATTTT. The rearrangement links TRBV29-1 to TRBJ2-3, with 7 bases that match TRBD2. J gave up 4 bases and V 4 bases, and 20 bases lay outside the gene matches. CDR1 is SQVTM, CDR2 ANQGSEA, per germline. The CDR3 length is 18 residues.

The table lists this clonotype with many counts. The chain links TRBV4-1 to TRBJ1-5; D not resolved. This CDR3 is 13 amino acids long. The germline V gene encodes CDR1 MGHRA and CDR2 YSYEKL. The ends were cut back, 1 base at V and 6 bases at J, with 7 bases in the middle. Written as DNA, the CDR3 is TGCGCCAGCAGCCAAGGAGTCCTTCAGCCCCAGCATTTT. It yields the protein CASSQGVLQPQHF.

The sample holds a few counts of this clonotype. The gene calls are TRBV12-5 and TRBJ2-2; 8 bases match TRBD1. Germline CDR1 LGHNT, CDR2 FRNRAP. The CDR3 length is 17 residues. With 4 bases clipped from V and 6 bases from J, the junction kept 13 bases outside the gene matches. The DNA for the CDR3 is TGTGCTAGTGGTTGGACCCAGGGGGCATTGAGACCCGGGGAGCTGTTTTTT. Translation gives CASGWTQGALRPGELFF.

The V call is TRBV6-1, the J call TRBJ2-1, with D possibly TRBD2 on 6 matching bases. Trimming cost V 4 bases and J 8 bases, with 15 bases left between them. CDR1 and CDR2 (germline): MNHNS, SASEGT. The CDR3 is made up of 14 amino acids. CDR3 bases: TGTGCCAGCAGTGTCCGGCGGGACCTCGATGAGCAGTTCTTC. This sequence encodes CASSVRRDLDEQFF.

CDR3 in DNA: TGCGCCAGCAGCGCCTTCCGGGACAAGTGGATCACTGAAGCTTTCTTT. Its translation is CASSAFRDKWITEAFF. The chain uses TRBV5-1 and TRBJ1-1; perhaps TRBD1 as D (6 bases). V was cut by 4 bases and J by 4 bases, with 20 bases left in between. Germline lookup yields CDR1 SGHRS and CDR2 YFSETQ. This CDR3 has 16 amino acids.

The chain has TRBV7-9 and TRBJ2-3, with D unresolved. Germline CDR1 is SEHNR and CDR2 is FQNEAQ (reference sequence). There are 12 residues in the CDR3. The germline V and J ends were trimmed by 8 bases and 0 bases, with 6 bases remaining between them. CDR3 nucleotides: TGTGCCAGCGGTACTAGCACAGATACGCAGTATTTT. Protein product: CASGTSTDTQYF.

This clonotype was picked up many times. It is likely a read error, because the conserved phenylalanine at the end of the CDR3 is missing. No DNA is shown, since the ends of the CDR3 on it are uncertain; the CDR3 is the one TCRdb lists. This chain joins TRBV12-3 or TRBV12-4 and TRBJ2-1; TRBD2, the D gene given by the table, was not confirmed from the DNA. The CDR3 length is 11 residues, termini included. CDR3 amino acids: CASSLGTSGSD.